Listed below are T cell receptor beta chains from one sample, sequenced in a study of blood T cell repertoires in COVID-19. The method was immunoSEQ multiplex PCR; TCRdb's version includes in-frame clones alone and lacks a portion of them. The sample carries 50,000 or so clones, 83% recorded once. Sequencing used peripheral blood. These receptors all come from a man between 60 and 75 years old with active COVID-19. CDR3s include the opening cysteine and the closing phenylalanine or tryptophan. A D gene is named only where the DNA matches it firmly. Some rows mark clone size as missing; the rest say once, few, many or name a class of expanded clone.

cdr3_aa cdr3_nt j_call d_call v_call clone_size
CASSSYNGFHTGELFF TGTGCCAGCAGCTCTTATAACGGGTTCCACACCGGGGAGCTGTTTTTT TRBJ2-2 - TRBV11-2 once
CASSSMRLADYNEQFF TGTGCCAGCAGCTCCATGCGGCTAGCGGATTACAATGAGCAGTTCTTC TRBJ2-1 TRBD2 TRBV7-2 -
CASSLLSGGAGTDTQYF TGTGCCAGCAGCTTACTCAGCGGGGGGGCCGGCACAGATACGCAGTATTTT TRBJ2-3 TRBD2 TRBV11-2 -
CASSPRDRGNSPLHF TGCGCCAGCAGCCCCCGGGACAGGGGAAATTCACCCCTCCACTTT TRBJ1-6 TRBD1 TRBV5-1 -
CASSIRVTEAFF TGTGCCAGCAGCATCAGGGTCACTGAAGCTTTCTTT TRBJ1-1 - TRBV5-6 -
CASRGTSGSLDAQELFF TGTGCCAGCAGGGGAACTAGCGGGAGCTTGGATGCTCAGGAGCTGTTTTTT TRBJ2-2 TRBD2 TRBV28 -
CASSQDSSGDQETQYF TGTGCCAGCAGCCAAGATTCAAGCGGGGACCAAGAGACCCAGTACTTC TRBJ2-5 TRBD2 TRBV14 -
CASSFGLAGRSYNEQFF TGCGCCAGCAGCTTTGGCCTAGCGGGCCGCTCCTACAATGAGCAGTTCTTC TRBJ2-1 TRBD2 TRBV5-1 -
CASSPGQVYNSPLHF TGTGCCAGCAGTCCGGGACAGGTTTATAATTCACCCCTCCACTTT TRBJ1-6 TRBD1 TRBV27 -
CASSQIGTGTYEQYF TGTGCCAGTAGTCAAATCGGGACAGGGACGTACGAGCAGTACTTC TRBJ2-7 TRBD1 TRBV19 -
CASSPRGLGNQPQHF TGTGCCAGCAGCCCCAGGGGGTTGGGGAATCAGCCCCAGCATTTT TRBJ1-5 TRBD1 TRBV6-5 -
CAISEPTRNEQFF TGTGCCATCAGTGAGCCGACTAGAAATGAGCAGTTCTTC TRBJ2-1 - TRBV10-3 -
CATTTGVFSPLHF TGTGCCACCACTACAGGGGTCTTCTCACCCCTCCACTTT TRBJ1-6 TRBD1 TRBV28 -
CASSLEWTGNYEQYF TGTGCCAGCAGCTTGGAGTGGACAGGGAACTACGAGCAGTACTTC TRBJ2-7 TRBD1 TRBV5-4 few
CASSPGLGLDNEQFF TGTGCCAGCAGCCCGGGACTAGGATTAGACAATGAGCAGTTCTTC TRBJ2-1 TRBD2 TRBV11-2 -
CASSSRGYTEAFF TGTGCCAGCAGCTCACGGGGGTACACTGAAGCTTTCTTT TRBJ1-1 - TRBV14 -
CASSSLGEVGTGELFF TGTGCCAGCAGCTCTCTCGGGGAGGTCGGGACCGGGGAGCTGTTTTTT TRBJ2-2 - TRBV7-3 -
CASSLAQGAYGYTF TGTGCCAGCAGTCTTGCACAGGGCGCCTATGGCTACACCTTC TRBJ1-2 - TRBV7-8 once
CASSPRLGTANTEAFF TGTGCCAGCAGCCCCCGTTTGGGGACAGCGAACACTGAAGCTTTCTTT TRBJ1-1 TRBD1 TRBV9 once
CAGSGLDGKTGNTIYF TGTGCCGGGAGTGGATTGGACGGGAAGACTGGAAACACCATATATTTT TRBJ1-3 - TRBV30 -
CASSFYQPRANYGYTF TGTGCCAGCAGCTTTTACCAACCCAGGGCTAACTATGGCTACACCTTC TRBJ1-2 - TRBV5-4 -
CASSNYRGPVGNTIYF TGTGCCAGCAGTAATTACAGGGGGCCCGTCGGAAACACCATATATTTT TRBJ1-3 TRBD1 TRBV28 -
CASSTHRGLREKLFF TGTGCCAGCAGCACTCACAGGGGGCTTCGTGAAAAACTGTTTTTT TRBJ1-4 TRBD1 TRBV7-2 -
CASTASPRTGELFF TGTGCCAGCACCGCTTCGCCCAGGACCGGGGAGCTGTTTTTT TRBJ2-2 - TRBV6-5 once
CASSSRFEQFF TGTGCCAGCAGCTCCCGGTTTGAGCAGTTCTTC TRBJ2-1 - TRBV7-9 -
CASSWGGFVQGNQPQHF TGTGCCAGCAGTTGGGGGGGTTTCGTTCAAGGGAATCAGCCCCAGCATTTT TRBJ1-5 - TRBV6-2/TRBV6-3 -
CASSQTGRWAGGSYEQYF TGTGCCAGCAGCCAAACGGGGAGGTGGGCCGGGGGATCCTACGAGCAGTACTTC TRBJ2-7 - TRBV3-1/TRBV3-2 -